This T cell receptor beta chain derives from a study of CD8+CD57+ T cells in acquired aplastic anemia. Points from the study as a whole: Around 27 sequences, all CD8+ CDR3, were shared between patients and controls.

For this clonotype: What it recognizes is unknown.

CDR1 is MNHNS, CDR2 SASEGT, per germline. The junction had 3 bases not matched to a gene; V was cut back by 6 bases and J by 5 bases. This CDR3 has 14 amino acids. It was genomic DNA that served as the template for profiling TCR beta VDJ and CDR3. From the reads, TCRdb called clonotypes with MiXCR, one entry per CDR3 protein. The sample lists over 100,000 distinct CDR3 sequences, around two fifths occurring once. The genes are TRBV6-1 and TRBJ2-5; TRBD2 agrees at 13 bases. Sequencing was carried out using sorted CD4+, CD8+, or CD8+CD57+ T cells (not recorded which) from PBMCs. The TCR was taken from a human donor in good health, serving as a control. The CDR3 protein is CASSGLAGVETQYF. The DNA of the CDR3 is TGTGCCAGCAGCGGACTAGCGGGGGTTGAGACCCAGTACTTC.